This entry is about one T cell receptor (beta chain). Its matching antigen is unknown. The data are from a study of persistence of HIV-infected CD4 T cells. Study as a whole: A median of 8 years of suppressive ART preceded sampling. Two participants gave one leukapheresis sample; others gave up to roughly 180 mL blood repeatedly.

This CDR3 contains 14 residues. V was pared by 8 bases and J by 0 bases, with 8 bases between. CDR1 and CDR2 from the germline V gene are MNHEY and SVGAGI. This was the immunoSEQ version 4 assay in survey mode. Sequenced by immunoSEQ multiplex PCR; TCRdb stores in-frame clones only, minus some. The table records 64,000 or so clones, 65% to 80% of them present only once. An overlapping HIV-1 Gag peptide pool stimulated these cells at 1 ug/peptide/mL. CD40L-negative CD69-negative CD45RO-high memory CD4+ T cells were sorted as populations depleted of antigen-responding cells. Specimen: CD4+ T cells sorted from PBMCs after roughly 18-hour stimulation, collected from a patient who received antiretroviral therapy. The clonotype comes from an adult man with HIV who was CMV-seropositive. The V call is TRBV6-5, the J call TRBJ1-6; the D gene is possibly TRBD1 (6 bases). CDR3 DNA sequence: TGTGCCAGCGGACAGAGCTCCTATAATTCACCCCTCCACTTT. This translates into CASGQSSYNSPLHF.